This record concerns one TCR beta chain sequence. The data belong to a study of blood T cell repertoires in COVID-19. Method: immunoSEQ multiplex PCR; TCRdb's copy keeps in-frame clones and lacks some. The sample includes under 85,000 clones, 90% of them seen just once. V was pared by 5 bases and J by 2 bases, with 12 bases between. Germline V gene data show CDR1 as SGHVS and CDR2 as FQNEAQ. This CDR3 region has 14 residues. The specimen was peripheral blood. This TCR came from a man between 45 and 60 years old with acute or convalescent COVID-19. The gene calls are TRBV7-8 and TRBJ1-1; D may be TRBD1 (5 bases). The CDR3: CASSPTETNTEAFF. The CDR3 region has the DNA TGTGCCAGCAGCCCGACAGAAACAAACACTGAAGCTTTCTTT.